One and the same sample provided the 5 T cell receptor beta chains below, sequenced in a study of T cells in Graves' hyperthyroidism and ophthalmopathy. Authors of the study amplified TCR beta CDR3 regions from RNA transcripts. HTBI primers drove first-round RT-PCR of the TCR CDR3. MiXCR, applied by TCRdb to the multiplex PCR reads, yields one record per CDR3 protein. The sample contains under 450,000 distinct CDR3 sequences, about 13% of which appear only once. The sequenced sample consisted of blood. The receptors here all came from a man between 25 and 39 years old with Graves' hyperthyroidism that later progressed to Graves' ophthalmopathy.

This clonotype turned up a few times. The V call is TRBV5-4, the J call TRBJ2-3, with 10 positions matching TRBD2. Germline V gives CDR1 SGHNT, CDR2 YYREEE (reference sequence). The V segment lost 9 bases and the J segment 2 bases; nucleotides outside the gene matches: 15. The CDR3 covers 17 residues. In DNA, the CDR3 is TGTGCCATCCACCTCGGAGCGGGGGGGCCAAACACAGATACGCAGTATTTT. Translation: CAIHLGAGGPNTDTQYF.

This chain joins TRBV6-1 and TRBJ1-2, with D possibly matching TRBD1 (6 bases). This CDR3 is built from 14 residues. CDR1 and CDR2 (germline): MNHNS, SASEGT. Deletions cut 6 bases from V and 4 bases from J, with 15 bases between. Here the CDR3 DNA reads TGTGCCAGCAGGGAAACCAGGGGACCCTATGGCTACACCTTC. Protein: CASRETRGPYGYTF.

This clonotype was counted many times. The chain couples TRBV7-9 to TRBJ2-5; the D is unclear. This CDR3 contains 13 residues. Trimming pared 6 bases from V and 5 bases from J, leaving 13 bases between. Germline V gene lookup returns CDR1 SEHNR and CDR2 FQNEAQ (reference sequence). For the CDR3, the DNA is TGTGCCAGCAGTTCCGGGCCTAGGGAGACCCAGTACTTC. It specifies CASSSGPRETQYF.

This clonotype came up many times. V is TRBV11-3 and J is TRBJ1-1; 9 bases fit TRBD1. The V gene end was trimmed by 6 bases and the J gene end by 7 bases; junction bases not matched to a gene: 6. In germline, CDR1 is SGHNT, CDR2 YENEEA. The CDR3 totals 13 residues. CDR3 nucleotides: TGTGCCAGCAGACTTACAGGGGGCGGTGAAGCTTTCTTT. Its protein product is CASRLTGGGEAFF.

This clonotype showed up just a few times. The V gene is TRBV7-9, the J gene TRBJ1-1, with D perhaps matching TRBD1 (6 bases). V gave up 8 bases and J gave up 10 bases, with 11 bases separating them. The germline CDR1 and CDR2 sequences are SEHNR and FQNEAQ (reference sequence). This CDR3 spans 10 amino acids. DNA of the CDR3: TGTGCCAGCGTTGAGGGGGGAGCTTTCTTT. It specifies CASVEGGAFF.